Each of the 15 T cell receptor beta chains below was sequenced from the same sample in a study of OX40 agonist ivuxolimab in advanced cancers. Repertoires were generated with immunoSEQ multiplex PCR, while TCRdb's copy carries only in-frame clones and drops some. The table lists tens of thousands of clones, roughly 80% of them singletons. Here the sequenced sample was CD4+ or CD8+ T cells sorted from blood, taken in a trial of the OX40 agonist ivuxolimab. These receptors all stem from an adult with an advanced solid tumor such as melanoma, head and neck, liver or kidney cancer.

The chain uses TRBV5-6 and TRBJ1-1; D gene unclear. Deletions cut 1 base from V and 2 bases from J, with 12 bases between. CDR3 size: 15 residues. Germline lookup yields CDR1 SGHDT and CDR2 YYEEEE. CDR3 bases: TGTGCCAGCAGCTTGAGACAACCGAGTAACACTGAAGCTTTCTTT. It specifies CASSLRQPSNTEAFF.

This clone has just one count. CDR3 nucleotides: TGTGCCAGCAGTGTCAGGAACACTGAAGCTTTCTTT. It encodes CASSVRNTEAFF. This chain connects TRBV2 to TRBJ1-1; unclear D gene. Germline V gene sequence: CDR1 SNHLY, CDR2 FYNNEI. The CDR3 has 12 residues. V was clipped by 4 bases and J by 1 base, with 4 bases between them.

V and J are TRBV15 and TRBJ2-7; TRBD2 is a possible D gene (7 bases). This CDR3 has 15 amino acids. Germline CDR1 LNHNV, CDR2 YYDKDF (reference sequence). V lost 0 bases, J lost 5 bases, and 14 bases lay in between. The CDR3 loop is CATSREKGGRDEQYF. CDR3 in DNA: TGTGCCACCAGCAGAGAGAAGGGGGGGAGAGACGAGCAGTACTTC.

V gene TRBV19 combines with J gene TRBJ1-5; the D gene is possibly TRBD1 (6 bases). V lost 6 bases, J lost 2 bases, and 11 bases lay in between. The CDR3 has 14 amino acids. Looked up from germline, CDR1 is LNHDA and CDR2 is SQIVND (reference sequence). The chain's CDR3 is CASRNPGGNQPQHF. The DNA of the CDR3 is TGTGCCAGTAGGAACCCAGGGGGCAATCAGCCCCAGCATTTT.

The chain couples TRBV7-9 to TRBJ1-2; D might be TRBD1 (6 bases). CDR3 length equals 13 residues. Germline CDR1 and CDR2: SEHNR and FQNEAQ (reference sequence). Trimming stripped 10 bases from V and 0 bases from J, with 12 bases between. CDR3 nucleotide sequence: TGTGCCATAACGGACAGCTCTAACTATGGCTACACCTTC. Translation gives CAITDSSNYGYTF.

This clone is a singleton in its sample. The rearrangement joins TRBV5-1 to TRBJ2-1, with TRBD2 as a possible D gene (6 bases). Trimming took off 0 bases at V and 1 base at J, with 8 bases between the two ends. CDR3 size: 15 residues. Germline CDR1 is SGHRS and CDR2 is YFSETQ. CDR3 nucleotides: TGCGCCAGCAGCTTGGATAGCGGATCCTACAATGAGCAGTTCTTC. Translation: CASSLDSGSYNEQFF. Full variable domain (rest looked up from reference TRBV5-1 and TRBJ2-1): KAGVTQTPRYLIKTRGQQVTLSCSPISGHRSVSWYQQTPGQGLQFLFEYFSETQRNKGNFPGRFSGRQFSNSRSEMNVSTLELGDSALYLCASSLDSGSYNEQFFGPGTRLTVL.

The chain employs TRBV6-4 and TRBJ2-7; possible D gene TRBD1, 6 bases. The CDR3 is 12 amino acids. The germline V and J ends were trimmed by 9 bases and 2 bases, with 11 bases remaining between them. CDR1 is MRHNA, CDR2 SNTAGT, per germline. The CDR3 nucleotides are TGTGCCAGTCGGGGACACCCCTACGAGCAGTACTTC. Translating gives CASRGHPYEQYF.

This chain uses TRBV7-3 with TRBJ2-2; weak D call: TRBD1 (6 bases). Looked up from germline, CDR1 is SGHTA and CDR2 is FQGTGA. Between the trimmed V and J ends, which lost 4 bases and 5 bases, there was a span of 11 bases. This CDR3 contains 14 residues. The CDR3 DNA reads TGTGCCAGCAGCTACTACAGGGAAACCGGGGAGCTGTTTTTT. Its protein product is CASSYYRETGELFF.

The chain is built from TRBV6-5 and TRBJ2-3; 9 bases agree with TRBD1. The V gene end was trimmed by 8 bases and the J gene end by 7 bases; junction bases not matched to a gene: 10. Germline values: CDR1 MNHEY, CDR2 SVGAGI. The CDR3 totals 14 residues. In DNA, the CDR3 is TGTGCCAGCTACGGTACGGGACAGGGAAATACGCAGTATTTT. It yields the protein CASYGTGQGNTQYF.

V gene TRBV6-5 combines with J gene TRBJ1-1, with a tentative D call TRBD1 (6 bases). The CDR3 sequence is 12 residues long. Trimming stripped 8 bases from V and 3 bases from J, with 10 bases between. The V gene's germline CDR1 is MNHEY and CDR2 SVGAGI. The CDR3 coding sequence is TGTGCCAGCGGAGGACAGCACACTGAAGCTTTCTTT. Translated: CASGGQHTEAFF.

This chain joins TRBV6-1 and TRBJ2-7, with D perhaps TRBD1 (6 bases). V gave up 2 bases and J gave up 4 bases, with 12 bases separating them. In germline, CDR1 is MNHNS, CDR2 SASEGT. This CDR3 has 14 amino acids. CDR3 nucleotide sequence: TGTGCCAGCAGTGAAAGGTGGGGGCGGTACGAGCAGTACTTC. It encodes CASSERWGRYEQYF.

J is TRBJ2-5 and V is TRBV7-8; perhaps TRBD2 as D (5 bases). The germline V gene has CDR1 SGHVS and CDR2 FQNEAQ. V dropped 5 bases and J dropped 1 base, with 11 bases sitting between them. The length of the CDR3 is 14 residues. CDR3 loop: CASSSREPQETQYF. The DNA for the CDR3 is TGTGCCAGCAGCAGTCGGGAACCCCAAGAGACCCAGTACTTC.

The V call is TRBV9, the J call TRBJ2-5; D is possibly TRBD1 or TRBD2 (6 bases each). Germline V gene sequence: CDR1 SGDLS, CDR2 YYNGEE. This CDR3 spans 15 amino acids. With 0 bases removed from V and 3 bases from J, the gap between germline ends came to 12 bases. The CDR3 sequence is CASSVGPGAEETQYF. The DNA for the CDR3 is TGTGCCAGCAGCGTAGGCCCGGGGGCTGAAGAGACCCAGTACTTC.

The chain recombines TRBV11-3 with TRBJ2-7, with D perhaps TRBD2 (6 bases). V was trimmed by 3 bases and J by 4 bases, leaving 7 bases between them. CDR3 length: 12 amino acids. Germline lookup yields CDR1 SGHNT and CDR2 YENEEA. The CDR3 spells CASSFGLYEQYF. For the CDR3, the DNA is TGTGCCAGCAGCTTTGGACTATACGAGCAGTACTTC.

The chain uses TRBV2 and TRBJ1-6; D is unclear. This CDR3 is 15 amino acids long. The V and J ends lost 7 bases and 10 bases respectively, with 20 bases between them. Germline V gives CDR1 SNHLY, CDR2 FYNNEI. CDR3 nucleotide sequence: TGTGCCAGCACCGGCGGGATGGAAAGTAGGTCACCCCTCCACTTT. Protein: CASTGGMESRSPLHF.